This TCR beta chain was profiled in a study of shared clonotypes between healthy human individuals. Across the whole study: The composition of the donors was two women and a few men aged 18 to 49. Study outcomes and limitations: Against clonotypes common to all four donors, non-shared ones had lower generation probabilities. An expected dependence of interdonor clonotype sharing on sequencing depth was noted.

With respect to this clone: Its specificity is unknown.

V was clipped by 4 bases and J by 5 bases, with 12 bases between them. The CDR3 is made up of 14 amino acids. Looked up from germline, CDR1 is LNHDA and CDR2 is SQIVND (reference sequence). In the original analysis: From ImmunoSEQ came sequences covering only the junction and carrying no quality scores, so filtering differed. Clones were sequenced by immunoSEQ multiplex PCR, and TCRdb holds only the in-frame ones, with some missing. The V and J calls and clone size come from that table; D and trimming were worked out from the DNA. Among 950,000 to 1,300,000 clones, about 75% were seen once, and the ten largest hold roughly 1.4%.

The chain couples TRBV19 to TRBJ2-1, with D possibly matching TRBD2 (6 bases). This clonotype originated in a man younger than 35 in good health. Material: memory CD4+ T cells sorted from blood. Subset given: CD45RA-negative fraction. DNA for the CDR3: TGTGCCAGTAGTAGTGTCGCGGGAAACAATGAGCAGTTCTTC. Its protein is CASSSVAGNNEQFF.